This T cell receptor beta chain was identified during a study of blood T cell repertoires in COVID-19. Study context: PBMCs, B-cell-depleted T cells, or T cells were the source of the cDNA or gDNA that made up the material.

Clones were sequenced by immunoSEQ multiplex PCR, and TCRdb holds only the in-frame ones, with some missing. The table includes about 90,000 clones, around 87% detected once. V was clipped by 2 bases and J by 6 bases, with 13 bases between them. The CDR3 is 14 residues long. Per the germline V gene, CDR1 is LGHDT and CDR2 is YNNKEL (reference sequence). Sequenced: peripheral blood. The rearrangement links TRBV3-1 (or the pseudogene TRBV3-2) to TRBJ1-2; D not certain. This TCR came from a human donor in a cohort sampled during active COVID-19. CDR3 in amino acids: CASSQQDRGHGYTF. The CDR3 nucleotides are TGTGCCAGCAGCCAACAGGACCGGGGTCATGGCTACACCTTC.